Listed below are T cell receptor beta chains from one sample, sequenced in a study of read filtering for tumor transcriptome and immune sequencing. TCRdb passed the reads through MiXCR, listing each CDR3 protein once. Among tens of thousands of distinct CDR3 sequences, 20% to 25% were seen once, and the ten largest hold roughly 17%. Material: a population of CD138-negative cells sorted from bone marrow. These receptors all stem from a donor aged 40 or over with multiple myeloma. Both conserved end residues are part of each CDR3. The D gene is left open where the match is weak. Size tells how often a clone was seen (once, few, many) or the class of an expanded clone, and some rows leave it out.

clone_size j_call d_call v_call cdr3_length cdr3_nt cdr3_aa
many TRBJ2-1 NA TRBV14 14 TGTGCCAGCAGCCCAACCGGATTCTACAATGAGCAGTTCTTC CASSPTGFYNEQFF
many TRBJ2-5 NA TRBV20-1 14 TGCAGTGCTAGAGATCTTGCGGAACAAGAGACCCAGTACTTC CSARDLAEQETQYF
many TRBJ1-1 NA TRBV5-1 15 TGCGCCAGCAGCTTGGCCGACGGATTGAACACTGAAGCTTTCTTT CASSLADGLNTEAFF
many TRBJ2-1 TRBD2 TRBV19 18 TGTGCCAGTAGTTATTCTGGCGGGAGGGCCAGCTCCTACAATGAGCAGTTCTTC CASSYSGGRASSYNEQFF
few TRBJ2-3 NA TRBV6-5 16 TGTGCCGGCAGTTACAGGGCTGGGGGGAACACAGATACGCAGTATTTT CAGSYRAGGNTDTQYF
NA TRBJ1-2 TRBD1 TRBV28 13 TGTGCCAGCACCTACAGGGGTAGGGATGGCTACACCTTC CASTYRGRDGYTF
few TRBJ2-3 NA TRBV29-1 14 TGCAGCGTTCCGGGTCATCTCCACACAGATACGCAGTATTTT CSVPGHLHTDTQYF
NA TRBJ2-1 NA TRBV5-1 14 TGCGCCAGCAGGGAGGGCTCCACCTTCAATGAGCAGTTCTTC CASREGSTFNEQFF
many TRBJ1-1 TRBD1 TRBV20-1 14 TGCAGTGCTAGAAAGACAGGGAGGAACACTGAAGCTTTCTTT CSARKTGRNTEAFF
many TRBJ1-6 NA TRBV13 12 TGTGCCAGCAGCCACTATAATTCACCCCTCCACTTT CASSHYNSPLHF
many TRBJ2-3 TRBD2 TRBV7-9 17 TGTGCCAGCAGCTTTGCTAGCGGGACGGGGCGCACAGATACGCAGTATTTT CASSFASGTGRTDTQYF
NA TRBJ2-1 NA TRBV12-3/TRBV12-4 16 TGTGCCAGCAGTCGGCGCGACGGAACCTCCTACAATGAGCAGTTCTTC CASSRRDGTSYNEQFF
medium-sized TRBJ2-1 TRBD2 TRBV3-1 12 TGTGCCAGCAGCACTAGCGGGATTGGGCAGTTCTTC CASSTSGIGQFF
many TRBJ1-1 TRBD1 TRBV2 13 TGTGCCAGCAGAAGCCAGGGGGCTACTGAAGCTTTCTTT CASRSQGATEAFF
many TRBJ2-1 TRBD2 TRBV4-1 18 TGCGCCAGCAGCCAAGAAGGAATAGCGGGTTCCGGAGCAAATGAGCAGTTCTTC CASSQEGIAGSGANEQFF
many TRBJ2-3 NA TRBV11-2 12 TGTGCCAGCAGCGCCGGCCCAGATACGCAGTATTTT CASSAGPDTQYF
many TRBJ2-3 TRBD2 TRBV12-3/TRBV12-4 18 TGTGCCAGCAGTTTGGAGACTAGCGGGACCGGGCGCGGAGATACGCAGTATTTT CASSLETSGTGRGDTQYF
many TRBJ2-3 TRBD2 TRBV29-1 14 TGCAGCGTTGAAGGGCGGGAGGGGGCAGATACGCAGTATTTT CSVEGREGADTQYF
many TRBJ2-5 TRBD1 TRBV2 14 TGTGCCAGCAAGCCCGGGACAGCCCAAGAGACCCAGTACTTC CASKPGTAQETQYF
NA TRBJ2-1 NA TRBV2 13 TGTGCCAGCAGTGAATCTGGGCAGGGCAAGCAGTTCTTC CASSESGQGKQFF
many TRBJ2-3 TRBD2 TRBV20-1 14 TGCAGTGTTTTAGCGGGCCTCAGCACAGATACGCAGTATTTT CSVLAGLSTDTQYF
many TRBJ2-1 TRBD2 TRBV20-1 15 TGCAGTGCTAGAGATCAGACTAGCGGGAGCTATGAGCAGTTCTTC CSARDQTSGSYEQFF
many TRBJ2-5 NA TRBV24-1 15 TGTGCCACCAGTGATACGGACAGAGGCGAGGGGACCCAGTACTTC CATSDTDRGEGTQYF
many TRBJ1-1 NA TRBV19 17 TGTGCCAGTAGTATAAAGGGGACACGCCTAACCAACACTGAAGCTTTCTTT CASSIKGTRLTNTEAFF
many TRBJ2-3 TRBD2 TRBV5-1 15 TGCGCCAGCAGCGGACAACTAGCGGGTATGGATACGCAGTATTTT CASSGQLAGMDTQYF
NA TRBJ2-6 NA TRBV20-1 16 TGCAGTGCTAGAGATGAACTAGCCTCTGGGGCCAACGTCCTGACTTTC CSARDELASGANVLTF
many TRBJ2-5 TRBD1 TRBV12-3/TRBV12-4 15 TGTGCCAGCAGTTTAGCAAGGGGGCCCCAAGAGACCCAGTACTTC CASSLARGPQETQYF
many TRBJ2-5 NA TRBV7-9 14 TGTGCCAGCAGCATCCGACTAGACCAAGAGACCCAGTACTTC CASSIRLDQETQYF
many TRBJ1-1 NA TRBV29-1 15 TGCAGCGTTGACAGCGGACCGGGACACCCGACTGAAGCTTTCTTT CSVDSGPGHPTEAFF
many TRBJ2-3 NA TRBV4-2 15 TGTGCCAGCAGCCTCACCAGGGTAATCACAGATACGCAGTATTTT CASSLTRVITDTQYF
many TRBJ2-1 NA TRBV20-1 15 TGCAGTGCTAGAGATAATCGAAGGTCCTACAATGAGCAGTTCTTC CSARDNRRSYNEQFF
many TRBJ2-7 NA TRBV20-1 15 TGCAGTGCTCCCCGGACCCTCCTAAACTCCTACGAGCAGTACTTC CSAPRTLLNSYEQYF
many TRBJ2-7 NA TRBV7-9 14 TGTGCCAGCAGCTTTGGACACAGCTCCTACGAGCAGTACTTC CASSFGHSSYEQYF
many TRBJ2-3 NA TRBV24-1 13 TGTGCCACCAGTGATGGTAGCACAGATACGCAGTATTTT CATSDGSTDTQYF
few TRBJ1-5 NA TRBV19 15 TGTGCCAGTAGTATTTCCGACAGGCGAGGTCAGCCCCAGCATTTT CASSISDRRGQPQHF
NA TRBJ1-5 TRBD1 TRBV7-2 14 TGTGCCAGCAGCCCGGGACAGACTAGTCAGCCCCAGCATTTT CASSPGQTSQPQHF
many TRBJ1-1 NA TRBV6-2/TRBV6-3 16 TGTGCCAGCAGCCCGCCGGGACTCTTCGGCAACACTGAAGCTTTCTTT CASSPPGLFGNTEAFF
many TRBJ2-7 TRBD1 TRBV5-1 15 TGCGCCAGCAGCTTGGTGCTGGACAGGGGCCACGAGCAGTACTTC CASSLVLDRGHEQYF
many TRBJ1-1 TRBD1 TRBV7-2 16 TGTGCCAGCAGCTCTATGGCAGGGGGGGGGAACACTGAAGCTTTCTTT CASSSMAGGGNTEAFF
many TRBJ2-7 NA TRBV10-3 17 TGTGCCATCAGTGAGTCGGGGAACGACCCCAGATCGGCCGAGCAGTACTTC CAISESGNDPRSAEQYF
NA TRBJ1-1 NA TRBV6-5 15 TGTGCCAGCATCAATCCGGGACACACTAACACTGAAGCTTTCTTT CASINPGHTNTEAFF
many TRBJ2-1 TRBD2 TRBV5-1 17 TGCGCCAGCAGCTTGGTAACGGCTAGCGGTGGATACAATGAGCAGTTCTTC CASSLVTASGGYNEQFF
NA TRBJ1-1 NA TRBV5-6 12 TGTGCTAGCGGCCCGGCCCGGAGTGGGGCTTTCTTT CASGPARSGAFF
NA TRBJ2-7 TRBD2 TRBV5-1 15 TGCGCAAGCTCCCCCAGCGGGGATGCGGCCTATGAGCAGTACTTC CASSPSGDAAYEQYF
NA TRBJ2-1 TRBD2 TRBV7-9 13 TGTGCCAGCAGCTTAGGGGGTAGCACTAGCGGGACCTTC CASSLGGSTSGTF